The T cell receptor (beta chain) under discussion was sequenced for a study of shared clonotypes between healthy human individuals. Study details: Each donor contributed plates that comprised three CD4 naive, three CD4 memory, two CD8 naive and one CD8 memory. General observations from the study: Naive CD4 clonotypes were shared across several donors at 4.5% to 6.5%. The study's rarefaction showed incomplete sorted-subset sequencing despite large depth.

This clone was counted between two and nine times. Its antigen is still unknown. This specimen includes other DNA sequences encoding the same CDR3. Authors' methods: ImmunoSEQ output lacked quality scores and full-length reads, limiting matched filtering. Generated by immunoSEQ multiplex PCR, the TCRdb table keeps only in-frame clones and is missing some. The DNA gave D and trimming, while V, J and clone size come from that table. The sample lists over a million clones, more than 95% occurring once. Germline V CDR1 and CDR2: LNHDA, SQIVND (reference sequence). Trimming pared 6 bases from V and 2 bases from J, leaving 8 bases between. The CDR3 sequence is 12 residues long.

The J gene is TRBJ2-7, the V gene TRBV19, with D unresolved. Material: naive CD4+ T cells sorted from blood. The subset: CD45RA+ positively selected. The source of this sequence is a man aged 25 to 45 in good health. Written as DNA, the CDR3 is TGTGCCAGTAGCCGCGTTCCCTACGAGCAGTACTTC. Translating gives CASSRVPYEQYF.